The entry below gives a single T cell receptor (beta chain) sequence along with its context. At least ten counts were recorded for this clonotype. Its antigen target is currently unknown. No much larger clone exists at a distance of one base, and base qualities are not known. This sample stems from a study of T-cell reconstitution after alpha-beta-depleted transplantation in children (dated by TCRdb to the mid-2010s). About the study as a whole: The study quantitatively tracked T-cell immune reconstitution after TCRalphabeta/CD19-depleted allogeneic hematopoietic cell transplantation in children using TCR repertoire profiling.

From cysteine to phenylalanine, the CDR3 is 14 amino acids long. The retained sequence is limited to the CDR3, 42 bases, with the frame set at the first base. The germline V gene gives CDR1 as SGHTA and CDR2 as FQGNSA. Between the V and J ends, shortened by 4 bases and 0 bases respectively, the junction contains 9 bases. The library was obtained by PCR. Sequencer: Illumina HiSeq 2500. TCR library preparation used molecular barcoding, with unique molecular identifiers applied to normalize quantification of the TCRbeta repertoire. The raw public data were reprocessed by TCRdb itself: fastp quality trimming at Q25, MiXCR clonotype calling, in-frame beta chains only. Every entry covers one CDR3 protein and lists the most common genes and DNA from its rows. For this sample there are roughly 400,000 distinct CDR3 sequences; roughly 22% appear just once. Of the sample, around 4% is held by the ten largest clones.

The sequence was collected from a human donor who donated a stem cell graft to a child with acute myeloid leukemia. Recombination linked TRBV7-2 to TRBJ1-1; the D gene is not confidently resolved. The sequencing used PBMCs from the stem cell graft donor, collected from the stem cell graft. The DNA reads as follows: TGTGCCAGCAGCTCGACCGCTATGAACACTGAAGCTTTCTTT. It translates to CASSSTAMNTEAFF.